This T cell receptor (beta chain) derives from a study of blood T cell repertoires in COVID-19. Across the study: The cDNA or gDNA used as material had been derived from T cells, B-cell-depleted T cells, or PBMCs.

Sequenced by immunoSEQ multiplex PCR; TCRdb stores in-frame clones only, minus some. The table has 150,000 to 200,000 clones, about four fifths seen once. Germline-derived CDR1 and CDR2 are LNHDA and SQIVND (reference sequence). This CDR3 contains 17 residues. Losses at the gene ends were 6 bases for V and 1 base for J; bases not matched to a gene: 13. This clone was picked up one time. Sequencing was performed on PBMCs or T cells enriched from blood (not recorded which). The chain employs TRBV19 and TRBJ2-3; 7 bases map to TRBD2. The sequence was obtained from a man aged 45-60 years who had recovered from COVID-19. The CDR3 reads CASRGGSGAIRTDTQYF. CDR3 DNA: TGTGCCAGTAGAGGAGGGAGCGGGGCGATTCGCACAGATACGCAGTATTTT.